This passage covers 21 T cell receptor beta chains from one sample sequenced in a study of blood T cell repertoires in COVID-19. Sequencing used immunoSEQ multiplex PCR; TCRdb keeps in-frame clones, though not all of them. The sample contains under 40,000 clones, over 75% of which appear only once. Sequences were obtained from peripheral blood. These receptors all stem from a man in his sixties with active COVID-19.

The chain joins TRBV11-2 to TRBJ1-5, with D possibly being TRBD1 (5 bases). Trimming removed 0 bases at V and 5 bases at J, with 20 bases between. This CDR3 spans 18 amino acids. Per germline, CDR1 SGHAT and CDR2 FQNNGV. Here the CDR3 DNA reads TGTGCCAGCAGCTTAGATCGCACTTTACAGGTGGTCCATCAGCCCCAGCATTTT. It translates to CASSLDRTLQVVHQPQHF.

The CDR3 loop is CASSLGLTSSKVSNEQFF. The CDR3 DNA reads as TGTGCCAGCAGCTTAGGGTTGACTAGCTCAAAAGTAAGCAATGAGCAGTTCTTC. This chain links TRBV7-9 with TRBJ2-1, with TRBD2 matching over 7 bases. CDR1 is SEHNR, CDR2 FQNEAQ, per germline (reference sequence). This CDR3 spans 18 amino acids. With 1 base clipped from V and 6 bases from J, the junction kept 15 bases outside the gene matches. The entire variable domain, with the rest obtained from reference TRBV7-9 and TRBJ2-1, is as follows: DTGVSQNPRHKITKRGQNVTFRCDPISEHNRLYWYRQTLGQGPEFLTYFQNEAQLEKSRLLSDRFSAERPKGSFSTLEIQRTEQGDSAMYLCASSLGLTSSKVSNEQFFGPGTRLTVL.

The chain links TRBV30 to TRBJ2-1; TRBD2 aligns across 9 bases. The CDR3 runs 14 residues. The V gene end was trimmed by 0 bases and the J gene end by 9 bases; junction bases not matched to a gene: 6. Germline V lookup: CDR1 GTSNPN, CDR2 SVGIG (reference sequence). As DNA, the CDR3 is TGTGCCTGGAGTGTATTAGCGGGAGATAGTGAGCAGTTCTTC. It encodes CAWSVLAGDSEQFF.

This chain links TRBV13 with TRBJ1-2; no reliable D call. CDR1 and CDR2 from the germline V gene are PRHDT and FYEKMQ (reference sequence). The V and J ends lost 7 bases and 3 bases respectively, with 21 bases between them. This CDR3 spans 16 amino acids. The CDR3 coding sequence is TGTGCCAGCACCCGCGGAGGGCACCGACCGGACTATGGCTACACCTTC. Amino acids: CASTRGGHRPDYGYTF.

The CDR3 region is CASSPDRNYGYTF. The CDR3 bases are TGTGCCAGCAGCCCGGACAGAAACTATGGCTACACCTTC. The V and J genes are TRBV7-3 and TRBJ1-2; tentative D call: TRBD1 (6 bases). The CDR3 is 13 amino acids. V was shortened by 5 bases and J by 2 bases, with 9 bases between the two germline ends. Germline V gene lookup returns CDR1 SGHTA and CDR2 FQGTGA.

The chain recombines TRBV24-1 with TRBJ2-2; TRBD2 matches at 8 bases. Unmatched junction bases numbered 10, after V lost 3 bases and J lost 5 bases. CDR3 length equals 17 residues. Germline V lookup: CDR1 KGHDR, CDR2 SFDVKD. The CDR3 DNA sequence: TGTGCCACCAGTGATATCGGGGGGACTAGGTCTACCGGGGAGCTGTTTTTT. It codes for CATSDIGGTRSTGELFF.

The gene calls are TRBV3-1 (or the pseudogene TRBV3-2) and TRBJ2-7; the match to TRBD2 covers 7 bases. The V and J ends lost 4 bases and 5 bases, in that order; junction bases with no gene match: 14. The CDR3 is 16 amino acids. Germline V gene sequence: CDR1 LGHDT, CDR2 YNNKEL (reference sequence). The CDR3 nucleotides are TGTGCCAGCAGCCCACGTGGCGGGACTACCCGCCACGAGCAGTACTTC. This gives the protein CASSPRGGTTRHEQYF.

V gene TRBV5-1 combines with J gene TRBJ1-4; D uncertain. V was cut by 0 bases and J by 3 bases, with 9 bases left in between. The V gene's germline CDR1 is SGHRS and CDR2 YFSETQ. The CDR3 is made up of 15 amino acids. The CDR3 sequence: CASSLGGRANEKLFF. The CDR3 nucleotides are TGCGCCAGCAGCTTGGGTGGGCGGGCTAATGAAAAACTGTTTTTT.

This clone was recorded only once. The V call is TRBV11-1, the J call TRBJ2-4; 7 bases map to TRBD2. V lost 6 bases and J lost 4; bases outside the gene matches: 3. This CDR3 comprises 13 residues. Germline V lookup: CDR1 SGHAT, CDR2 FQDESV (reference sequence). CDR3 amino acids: CASSRTSKNIQYF. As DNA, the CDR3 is TGTGCCAGCAGTCGGACTAGTAAAAACATTCAGTACTTC.

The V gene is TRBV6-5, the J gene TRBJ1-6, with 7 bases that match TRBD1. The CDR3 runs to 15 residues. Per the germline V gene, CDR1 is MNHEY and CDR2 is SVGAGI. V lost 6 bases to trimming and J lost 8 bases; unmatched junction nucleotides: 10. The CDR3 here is CASRGTEGGYSPLHF. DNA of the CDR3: TGTGCCAGCAGGGGGACAGAAGGGGGTTATTCACCCCTCCACTTT.

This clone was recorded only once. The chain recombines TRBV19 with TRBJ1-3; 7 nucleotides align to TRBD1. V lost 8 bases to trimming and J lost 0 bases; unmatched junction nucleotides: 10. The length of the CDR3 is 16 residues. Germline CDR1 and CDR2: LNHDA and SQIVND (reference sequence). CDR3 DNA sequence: TGTGCCAGTGGGGAGACAGGGCTGGCCTCTGGAAACACCATATATTTT. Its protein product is CASGETGLASGNTIYF. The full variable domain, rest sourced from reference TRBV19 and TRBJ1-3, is DGGITQSPKYLFRKEGQNVTLSCEQNLNHDAMYWYRQDPGQGLRLIYYSQIVNDFQKGDIAEGYSVSREKKESFPLTVTSAQKNPTAFYLCASGETGLASGNTIYFGEGSWLTVV.

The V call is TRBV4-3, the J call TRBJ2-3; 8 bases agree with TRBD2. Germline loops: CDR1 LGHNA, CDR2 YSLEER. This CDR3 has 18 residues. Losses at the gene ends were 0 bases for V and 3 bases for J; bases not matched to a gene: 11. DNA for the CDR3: TGCGCCAGCAGCCAAGATATGGCGCGGGGGGAGTCGACAGATACGCAGTATTTT. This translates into CASSQDMARGESTDTQYF.

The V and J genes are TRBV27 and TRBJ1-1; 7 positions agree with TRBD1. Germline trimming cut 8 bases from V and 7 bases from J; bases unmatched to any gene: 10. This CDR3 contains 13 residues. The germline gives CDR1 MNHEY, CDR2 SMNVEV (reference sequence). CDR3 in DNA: TGTGCCAGCGGATCGACAGGGCCTTTTGAAGCTTTCTTT. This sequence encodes CASGSTGPFEAFF.

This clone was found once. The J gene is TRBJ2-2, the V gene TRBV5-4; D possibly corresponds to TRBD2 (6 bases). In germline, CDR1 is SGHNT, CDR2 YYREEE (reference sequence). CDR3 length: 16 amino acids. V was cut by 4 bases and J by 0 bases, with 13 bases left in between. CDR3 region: CASSTGLSTNTGELFF. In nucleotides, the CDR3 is TGTGCCAGCAGCACGGGACTTTCAACGAACACCGGGGAGCTGTTTTTT.

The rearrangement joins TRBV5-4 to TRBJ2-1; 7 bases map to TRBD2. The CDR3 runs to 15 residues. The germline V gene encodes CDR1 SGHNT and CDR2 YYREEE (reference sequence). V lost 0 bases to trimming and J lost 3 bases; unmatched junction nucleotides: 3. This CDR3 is CASSLESSGYNEQFF. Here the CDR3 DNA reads TGTGCCAGCAGCTTGGAATCTAGCGGCTACAATGAGCAGTTCTTC.

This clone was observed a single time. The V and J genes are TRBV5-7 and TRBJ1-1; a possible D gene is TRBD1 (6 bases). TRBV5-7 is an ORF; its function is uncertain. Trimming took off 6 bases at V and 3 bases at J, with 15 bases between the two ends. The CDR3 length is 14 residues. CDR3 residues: CASITRGGHTEAFF. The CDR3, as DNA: TGTGCCAGCATCACCCGAGGGGGACACACTGAAGCTTTCTTT.

The CDR3 DNA sequence: TGTGCCAGCGGGATACAGGGGGGACAAGAGACCCAGTACTTC. Protein product: CASGIQGGQETQYF. V gene TRBV5-5 combines with J gene TRBJ2-5, with 8 bases that match TRBD1. V trimming: 7 bases; J trimming: 2 bases; junction bases outside the gene matches: 7. The CDR3 is 14 amino acids. Germline V gene data show CDR1 as SGHKS and CDR2 as YYEKEE (reference sequence). Filled out from reference TRBV5-5 and TRBJ2-5, the complete variable domain reads DAGVTQSPTHLIKTRGQQVTLRCSPISGHKSVSWYQQVLGQGPQFIFQYYEKEERGRGNFPDRFSARQFPNYSSELNVNALLLGDSALYLCASGIQGGQETQYFGPGTRLLVL.

CDR3 loop: CASSLYGGGRQTQYF. CDR3 in DNA: TGTGCCAGTAGTCTCTACGGGGGGGGAAGGCAGACCCAGTACTTC. This chain uses TRBV19 with TRBJ2-5; 8 bases match TRBD2. The ends lost 5 bases at V and 6 bases at J; junction bases unmatched: 11. Germline V gene data show CDR1 as LNHDA and CDR2 as SQIVND (reference sequence). The CDR3 is 15 residues long.

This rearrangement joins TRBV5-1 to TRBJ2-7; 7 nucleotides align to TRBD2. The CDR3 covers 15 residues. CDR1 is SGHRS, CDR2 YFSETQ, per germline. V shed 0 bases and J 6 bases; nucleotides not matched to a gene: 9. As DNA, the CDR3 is TGCGCCAGCAGCTTGGACCTAGCGGCCCGGGGCGAGCAGTACTTC. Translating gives CASSLDLAARGEQYF.

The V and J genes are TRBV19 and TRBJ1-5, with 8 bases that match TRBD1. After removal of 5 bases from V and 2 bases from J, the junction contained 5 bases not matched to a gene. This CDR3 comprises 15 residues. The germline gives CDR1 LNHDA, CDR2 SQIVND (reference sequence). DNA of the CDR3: TGTGCCAGTAGTGGACAGGGATTCGGCAATCAGCCCCAGCATTTT. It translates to CASSGQGFGNQPQHF.

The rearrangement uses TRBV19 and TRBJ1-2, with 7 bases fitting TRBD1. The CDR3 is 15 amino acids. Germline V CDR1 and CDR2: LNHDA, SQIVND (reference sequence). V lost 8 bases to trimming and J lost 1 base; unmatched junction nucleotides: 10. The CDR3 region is CASQAAGGLNYGYTF. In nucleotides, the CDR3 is TGTGCCAGTCAGGCGGCAGGGGGGCTTAACTATGGCTACACCTTC.